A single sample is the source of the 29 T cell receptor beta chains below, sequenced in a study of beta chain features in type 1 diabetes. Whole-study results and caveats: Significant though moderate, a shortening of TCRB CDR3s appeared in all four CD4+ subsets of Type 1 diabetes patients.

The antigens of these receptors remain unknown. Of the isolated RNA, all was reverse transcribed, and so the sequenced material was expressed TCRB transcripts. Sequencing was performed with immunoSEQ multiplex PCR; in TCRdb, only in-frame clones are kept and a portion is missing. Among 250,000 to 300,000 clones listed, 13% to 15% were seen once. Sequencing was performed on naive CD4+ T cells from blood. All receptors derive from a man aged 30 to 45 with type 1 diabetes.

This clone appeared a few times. Here the CDR3 reads CASSLGHSGANVLTF. CDR3 DNA sequence: TGTGCCAGCAGCTTGGGTCACTCTGGGGCCAACGTCCTGACTTTC. This sequence joins TRBV5-4 and TRBJ2-6; D uncertain. The CDR3 extends over 15 amino acids. V was pared by 0 bases and J by 0 bases, with 4 bases between. CDR1 is SGHNT and CDR2 is YYREEE in the germline V gene (reference sequence).

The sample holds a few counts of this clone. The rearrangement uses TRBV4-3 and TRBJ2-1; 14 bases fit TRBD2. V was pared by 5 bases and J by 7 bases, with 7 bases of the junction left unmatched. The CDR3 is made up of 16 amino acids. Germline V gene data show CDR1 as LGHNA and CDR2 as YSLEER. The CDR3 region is CASSFTGTSGSNEQFF. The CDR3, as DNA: TGCGCCAGCAGCTTCACCGGGACTAGCGGGAGTAATGAGCAGTTCTTC.

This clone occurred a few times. The CDR3 protein is CASSLAGRANTEAFF. In nucleotides, the CDR3 is TGTGCCAGCAGCTTGGCCGGGAGGGCGAACACTGAAGCTTTCTTT. This chain joins TRBV5-4 and TRBJ1-1, with unresolved D. V gave up 0 bases and J gave up 1 base, with 10 bases separating them. CDR1 is SGHNT and CDR2 is YYREEE in the germline V gene (reference sequence). There are 15 residues in the CDR3. Together with reference TRBV5-4 and TRBJ1-1, the CDR3 gives the full variable domain: ETGVTQSPTHLIKTRGQQVTLRCSSQSGHNTVSWYQQALGQGPQFIFQYYREEENGRGNFPPRFSGLQFPNYSSELNVNALELDDSALYLCASSLAGRANTEAFFGQGTRLTVV.

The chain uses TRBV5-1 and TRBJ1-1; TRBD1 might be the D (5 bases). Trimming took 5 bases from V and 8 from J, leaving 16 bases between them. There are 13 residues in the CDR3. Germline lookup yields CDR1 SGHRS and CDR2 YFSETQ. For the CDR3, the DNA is TGCGCCAGCAGATCCTCAGGGCCCCAAGAAGCTTTCTTT. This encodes CASRSSGPQEAFF. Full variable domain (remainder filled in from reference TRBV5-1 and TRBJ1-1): KAGVTQTPRYLIKTRGQQVTLSCSPISGHRSVSWYQQTPGQGLQFLFEYFSETQRNKGNFPGRFSGRQFSNSRSEMNVSTLELGDSALYLCASRSSGPQEAFFGQGTRLTVV.

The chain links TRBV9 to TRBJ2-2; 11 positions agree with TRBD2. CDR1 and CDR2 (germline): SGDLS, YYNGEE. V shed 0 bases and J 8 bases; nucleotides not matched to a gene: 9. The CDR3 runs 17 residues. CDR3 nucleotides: TGTGCCAGCAGCGTAGATGGTACTAGCGGGGGCGGAGGGGAGCTGTTTTTT. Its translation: CASSVDGTSGGGGELFF.

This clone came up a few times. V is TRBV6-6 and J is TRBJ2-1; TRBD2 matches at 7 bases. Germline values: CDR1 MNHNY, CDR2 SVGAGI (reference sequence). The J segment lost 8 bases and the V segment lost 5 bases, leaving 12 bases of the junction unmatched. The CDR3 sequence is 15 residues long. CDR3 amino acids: CASSQPYGRAHEQFF. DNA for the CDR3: TGTGCCAGCAGTCAACCTTATGGGAGGGCACATGAGCAGTTCTTC.

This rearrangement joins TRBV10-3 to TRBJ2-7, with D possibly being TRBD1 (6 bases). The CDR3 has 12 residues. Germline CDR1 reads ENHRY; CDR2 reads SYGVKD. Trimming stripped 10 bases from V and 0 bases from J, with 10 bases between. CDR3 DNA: TGTGCCACTACAGGGAGCTCCTACGAGCAGTACTTC. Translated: CATTGSSYEQYF.

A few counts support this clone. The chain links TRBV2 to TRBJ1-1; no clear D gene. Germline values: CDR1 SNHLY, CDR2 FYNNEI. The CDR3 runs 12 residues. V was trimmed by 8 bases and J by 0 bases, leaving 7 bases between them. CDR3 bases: TGTGCCAGCCTCCTAATGAACACTGAAGCTTTCTTT. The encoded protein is CASLLMNTEAFF.

This chain's CDR3 is CASSPTSVHYEQYF. DNA for the CDR3: TGTGCCAGCAGTCCGACTAGCGTGCACTACGAGCAGTACTTC. This chain connects TRBV6-1 to TRBJ2-7, with TRBD2 identical over 8 bases. Germline lookup yields CDR1 MNHNS and CDR2 SASEGT. Trimming took 5 bases from V and 3 from J; bases not matched to a gene: 6. The CDR3 has 14 residues.

The CDR3 coding sequence is TGTGCCAGCAGCTTAGGAGACAGGGTGGGCAATCAGCCCCAGCATTTT. This sequence encodes CASSLGDRVGNQPQHF. V usage is TRBV7-2 and J usage is TRBJ1-5; TRBD1 matches at 7 bases. CDR1 is SGHTA, CDR2 FQGNSA, per germline. The V segment lost 1 base and the J segment 2 bases; nucleotides outside the gene matches: 5. This CDR3 region has 16 residues. The complete variable domain, with remaining parts taken from reference TRBV7-2 and TRBJ1-5, reads GAGVSQSPSNKVTEKGKDVELRCDPISGHTALYWYRQSLGQGLEFLIYFQGNSAPDKSGLPSDRFSAERTGGSVSTLTIQRTQQEDSAVYLCASSLGDRVGNQPQHFGDGTRLSIL.

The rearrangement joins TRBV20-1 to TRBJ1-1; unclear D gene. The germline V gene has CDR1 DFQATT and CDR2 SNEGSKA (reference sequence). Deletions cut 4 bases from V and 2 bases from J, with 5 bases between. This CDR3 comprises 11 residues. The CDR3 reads CSANSNTEAFF. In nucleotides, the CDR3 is TGCAGTGCTAATTCAAACACTGAAGCTTTCTTT.

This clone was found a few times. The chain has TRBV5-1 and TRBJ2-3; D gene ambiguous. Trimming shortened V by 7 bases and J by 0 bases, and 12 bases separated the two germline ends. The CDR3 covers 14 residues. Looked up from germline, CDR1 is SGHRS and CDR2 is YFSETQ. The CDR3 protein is CASGSSDSTDTQYF. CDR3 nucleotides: TGCGCCAGCGGCTCCAGCGATAGCACAGATACGCAGTATTTT.

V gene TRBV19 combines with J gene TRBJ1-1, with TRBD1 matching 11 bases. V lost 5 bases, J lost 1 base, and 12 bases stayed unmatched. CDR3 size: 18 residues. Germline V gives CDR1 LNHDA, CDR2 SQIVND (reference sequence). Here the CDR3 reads CASSVAWTGGAANTEAFF. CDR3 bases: TGTGCCAGTAGTGTCGCCTGGACAGGGGGCGCGGCGAACACTGAAGCTTTCTTT. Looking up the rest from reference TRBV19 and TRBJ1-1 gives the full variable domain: DGGITQSPKYLFRKEGQNVTLSCEQNLNHDAMYWYRQDPGQGLRLIYYSQIVNDFQKGDIAEGYSVSREKKESFPLTVTSAQKNPTAFYLCASSVAWTGGAANTEAFFGQGTRLTVV.

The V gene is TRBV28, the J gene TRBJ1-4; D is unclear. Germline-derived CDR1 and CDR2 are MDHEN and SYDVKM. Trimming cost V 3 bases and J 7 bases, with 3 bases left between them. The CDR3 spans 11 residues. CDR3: CASSFSEKLFF. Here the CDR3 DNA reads TGTGCCAGCAGTTTCAGTGAAAAACTGTTTTTT.

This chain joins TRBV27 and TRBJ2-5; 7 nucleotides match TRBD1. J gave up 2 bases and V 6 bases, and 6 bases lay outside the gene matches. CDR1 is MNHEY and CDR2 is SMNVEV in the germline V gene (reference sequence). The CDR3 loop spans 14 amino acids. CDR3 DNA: TGTGCCAGCAGCTGGGCGACAGGGCAAGAGACCCAGTACTTC. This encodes CASSWATGQETQYF.

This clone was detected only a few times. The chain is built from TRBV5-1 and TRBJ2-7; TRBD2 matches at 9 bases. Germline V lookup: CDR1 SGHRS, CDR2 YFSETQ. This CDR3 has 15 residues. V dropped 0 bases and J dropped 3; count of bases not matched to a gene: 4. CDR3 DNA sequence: TGCGCCAGCAGCTTGGGGCTAGCGGGAAGCTACGAGCAGTACTTC. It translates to CASSLGLAGSYEQYF.

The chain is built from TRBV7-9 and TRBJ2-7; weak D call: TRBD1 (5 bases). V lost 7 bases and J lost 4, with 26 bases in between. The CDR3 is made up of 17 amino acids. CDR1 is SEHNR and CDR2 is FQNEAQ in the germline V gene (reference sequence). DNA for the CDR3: TGTGCCAGCATCTACAGGCAGGAGCTCTGGGTTCGGTACGAGCAGTACTTC. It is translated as CASIYRQELWVRYEQYF. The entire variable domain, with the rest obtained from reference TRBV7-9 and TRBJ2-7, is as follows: DTGVSQNPRHKITKRGQNVTFRCDPISEHNRLYWYRQTLGQGPEFLTYFQNEAQLEKSRLLSDRFSAERPKGSFSTLEIQRTEQGDSAMYLCASIYRQELWVRYEQYFGPGTRLTVT.

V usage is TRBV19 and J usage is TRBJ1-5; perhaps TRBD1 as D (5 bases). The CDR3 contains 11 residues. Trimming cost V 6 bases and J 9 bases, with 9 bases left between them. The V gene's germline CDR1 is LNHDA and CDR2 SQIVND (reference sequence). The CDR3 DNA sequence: TGTGCCAGTAGCCACGGGGGGCCCCAGCATTTT. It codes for CASSHGGPQHF.

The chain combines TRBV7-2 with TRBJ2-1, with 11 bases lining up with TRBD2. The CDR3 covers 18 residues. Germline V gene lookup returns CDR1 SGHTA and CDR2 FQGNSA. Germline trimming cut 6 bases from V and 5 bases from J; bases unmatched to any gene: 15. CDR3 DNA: TGTGCCAGCAGACCGAGGTATGGGCTAGCGGGAGGTAACAATGAGCAGTTCTTC. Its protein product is CASRPRYGLAGGNNEQFF.

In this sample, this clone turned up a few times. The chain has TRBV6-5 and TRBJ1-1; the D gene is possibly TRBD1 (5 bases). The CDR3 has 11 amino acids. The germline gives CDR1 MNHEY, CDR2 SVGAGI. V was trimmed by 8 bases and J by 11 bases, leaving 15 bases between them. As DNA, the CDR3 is TGTGCCAGCGTAGGAGGGGCGAGGGCTTTCTTT. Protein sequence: CASVGGARAFF.

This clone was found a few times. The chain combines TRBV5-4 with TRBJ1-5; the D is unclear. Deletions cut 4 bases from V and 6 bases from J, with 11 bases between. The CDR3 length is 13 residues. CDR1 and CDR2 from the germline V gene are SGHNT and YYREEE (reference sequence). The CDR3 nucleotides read TGTGCCAGCAGCATTTACCCCGGTCAGCCCCAGCATTTT. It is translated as CASSIYPGQPQHF. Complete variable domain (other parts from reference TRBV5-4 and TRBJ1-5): ETGVTQSPTHLIKTRGQQVTLRCSSQSGHNTVSWYQQALGQGPQFIFQYYREEENGRGNFPPRFSGLQFPNYSSELNVNALELDDSALYLCASSIYPGQPQHFGDGTRLSIL.

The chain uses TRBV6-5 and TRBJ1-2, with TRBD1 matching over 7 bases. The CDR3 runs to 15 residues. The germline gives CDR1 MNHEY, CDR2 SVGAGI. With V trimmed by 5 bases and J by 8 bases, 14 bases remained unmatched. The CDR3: CASSPNRGRIEGYTF. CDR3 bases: TGTGCCAGCAGTCCCAACAGGGGAAGGATTGAGGGCTACACCTTC.

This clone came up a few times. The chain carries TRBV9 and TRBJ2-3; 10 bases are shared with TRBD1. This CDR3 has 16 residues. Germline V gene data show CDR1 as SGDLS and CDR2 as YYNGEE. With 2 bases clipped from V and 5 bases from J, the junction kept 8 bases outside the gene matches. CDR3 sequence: CASSVISGTGVDTQYF. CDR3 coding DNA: TGTGCCAGCAGCGTTATTTCCGGGACAGGGGTAGATACGCAGTATTTT.

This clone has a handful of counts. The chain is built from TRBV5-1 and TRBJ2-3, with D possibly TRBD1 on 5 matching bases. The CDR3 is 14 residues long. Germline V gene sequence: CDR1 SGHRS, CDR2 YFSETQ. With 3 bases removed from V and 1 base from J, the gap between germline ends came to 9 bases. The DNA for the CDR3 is TGCGCCAGCAGCTCAATGACAGGCACAGATACGCAGTATTTT. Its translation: CASSSMTGTDTQYF.

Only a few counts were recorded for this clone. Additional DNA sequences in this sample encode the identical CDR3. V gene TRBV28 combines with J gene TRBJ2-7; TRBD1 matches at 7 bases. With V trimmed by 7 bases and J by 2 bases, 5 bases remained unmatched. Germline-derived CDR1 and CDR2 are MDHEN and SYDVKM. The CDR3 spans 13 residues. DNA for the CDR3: TGTGCCAGCAACCCGGGACAGACCTACGAGCAGTACTTC. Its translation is CASNPGQTYEQYF.

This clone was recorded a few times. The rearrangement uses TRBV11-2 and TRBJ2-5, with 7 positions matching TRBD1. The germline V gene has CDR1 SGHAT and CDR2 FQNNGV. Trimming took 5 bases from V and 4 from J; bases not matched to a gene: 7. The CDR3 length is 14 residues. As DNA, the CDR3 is TGTGCCAGCAGCGCTACAGGGGCATCAGAGACCCAGTACTTC. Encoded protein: CASSATGASETQYF.

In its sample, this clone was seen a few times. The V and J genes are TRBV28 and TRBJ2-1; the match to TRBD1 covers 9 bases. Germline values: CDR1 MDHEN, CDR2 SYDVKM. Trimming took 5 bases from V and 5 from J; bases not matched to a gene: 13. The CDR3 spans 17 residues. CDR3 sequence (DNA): TGTGCCAGCAGTCCACGCGACTGGACAGGGGCCCACAATGAGCAGTTCTTC. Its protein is CASSPRDWTGAHNEQFF.

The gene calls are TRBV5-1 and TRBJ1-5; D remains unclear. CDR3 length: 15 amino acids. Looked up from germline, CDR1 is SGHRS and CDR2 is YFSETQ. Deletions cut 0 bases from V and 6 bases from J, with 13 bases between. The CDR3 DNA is TGCGCCAGCAGCTTGGAGCCGGGCGGGATTCAGCCCCAGCATTTT. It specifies CASSLEPGGIQPQHF.

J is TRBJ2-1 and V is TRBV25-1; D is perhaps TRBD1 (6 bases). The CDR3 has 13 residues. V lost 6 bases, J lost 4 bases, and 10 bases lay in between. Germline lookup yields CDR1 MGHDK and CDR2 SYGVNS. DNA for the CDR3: TGTGCCAGCAGCCGGGACAAATACAATGAGCAGTTCTTC. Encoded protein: CASSRDKYNEQFF.